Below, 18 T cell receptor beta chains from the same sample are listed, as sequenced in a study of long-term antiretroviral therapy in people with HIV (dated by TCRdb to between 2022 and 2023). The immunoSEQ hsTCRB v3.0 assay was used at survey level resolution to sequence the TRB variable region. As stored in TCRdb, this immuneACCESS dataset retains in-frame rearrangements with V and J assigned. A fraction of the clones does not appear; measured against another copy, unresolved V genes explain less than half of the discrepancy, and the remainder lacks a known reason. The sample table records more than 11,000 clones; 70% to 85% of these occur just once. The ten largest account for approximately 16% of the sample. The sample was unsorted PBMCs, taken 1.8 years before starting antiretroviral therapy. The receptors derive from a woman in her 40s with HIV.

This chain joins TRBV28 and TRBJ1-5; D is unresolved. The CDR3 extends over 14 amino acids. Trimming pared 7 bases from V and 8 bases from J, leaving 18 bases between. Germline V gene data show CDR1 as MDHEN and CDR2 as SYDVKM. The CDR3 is CASTKTPDLKPQHF. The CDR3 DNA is TGTGCCAGCACTAAAACCCCGGACCTGAAGCCCCAGCATTTT.

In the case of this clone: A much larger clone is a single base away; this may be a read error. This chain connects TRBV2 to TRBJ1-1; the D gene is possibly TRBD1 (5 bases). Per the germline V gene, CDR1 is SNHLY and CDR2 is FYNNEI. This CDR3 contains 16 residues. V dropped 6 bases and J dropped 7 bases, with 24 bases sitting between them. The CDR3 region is CASSPLFRQNNDEAFF. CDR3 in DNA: TGTGCCAGCAGCCCTCTCTTTAGACAGAATAACGATGAAGCTTTCTTT.

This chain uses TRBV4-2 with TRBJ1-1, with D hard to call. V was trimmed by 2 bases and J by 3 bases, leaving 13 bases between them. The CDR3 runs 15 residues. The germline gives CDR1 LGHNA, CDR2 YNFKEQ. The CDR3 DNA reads TGTGCCAGCAGCCAAACGGGAGGTGGAGACACTGAAGCTTTCTTT. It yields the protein CASSQTGGGDTEAFF.

The CDR3 protein is CASSASRGETQYF. The CDR3 bases are TGTGCCAGCAGTGCCAGTCGGGGGGAGACCCAGTACTTC. The V call is TRBV6-5, the J call TRBJ2-5; D possibly corresponds to TRBD2 (6 bases). The germline gives CDR1 MNHEY, CDR2 SVGAGI. The CDR3 contains 13 residues. V lost 5 bases and J lost 5, with 12 bases in between.

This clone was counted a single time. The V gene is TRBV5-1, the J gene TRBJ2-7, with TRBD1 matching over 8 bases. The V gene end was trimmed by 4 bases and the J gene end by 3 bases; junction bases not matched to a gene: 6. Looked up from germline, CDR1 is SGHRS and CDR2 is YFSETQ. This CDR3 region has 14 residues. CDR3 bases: TGCGCCAGCAGCGTGACAGGGGAAAGCTACGAGCAGTACTTC. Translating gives CASSVTGESYEQYF.

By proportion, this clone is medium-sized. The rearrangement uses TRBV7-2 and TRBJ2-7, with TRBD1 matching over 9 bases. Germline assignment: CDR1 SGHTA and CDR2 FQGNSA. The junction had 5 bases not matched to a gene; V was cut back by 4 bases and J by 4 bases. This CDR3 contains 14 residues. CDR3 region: CASSSGTGRYEQYF. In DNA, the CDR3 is TGTGCCAGCAGCTCCGGGACAGGGCGATACGAGCAGTACTTC.

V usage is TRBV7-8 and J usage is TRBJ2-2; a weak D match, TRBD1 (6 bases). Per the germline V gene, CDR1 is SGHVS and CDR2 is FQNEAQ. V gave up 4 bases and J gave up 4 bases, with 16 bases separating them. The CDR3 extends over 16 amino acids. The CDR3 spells CASSSPAGATTGELFF. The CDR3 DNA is TGTGCCAGCAGCTCCCCGGCAGGGGCCACCACCGGGGAGCTGTTTTTT.

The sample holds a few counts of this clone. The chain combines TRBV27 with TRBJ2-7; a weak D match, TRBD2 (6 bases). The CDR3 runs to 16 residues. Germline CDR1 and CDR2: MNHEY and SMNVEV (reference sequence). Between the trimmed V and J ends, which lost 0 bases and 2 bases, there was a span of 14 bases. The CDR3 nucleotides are TGTGCCAGCAGTTTATCCTCGGTGGCGGGAACCTACGAGCAGTACTTC. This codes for CASSLSSVAGTYEQYF.

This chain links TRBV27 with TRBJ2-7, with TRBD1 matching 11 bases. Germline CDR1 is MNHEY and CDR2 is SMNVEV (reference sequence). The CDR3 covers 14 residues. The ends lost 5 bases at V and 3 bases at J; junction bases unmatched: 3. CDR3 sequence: CASSPGTGGYEQYF. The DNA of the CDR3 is TGTGCCAGCAGTCCAGGGACAGGGGGCTACGAGCAGTACTTC.

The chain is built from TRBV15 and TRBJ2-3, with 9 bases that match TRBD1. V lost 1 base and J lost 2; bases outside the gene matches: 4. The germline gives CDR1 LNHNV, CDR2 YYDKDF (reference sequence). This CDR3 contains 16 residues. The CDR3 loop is CATSRAGTGSTDTQYF. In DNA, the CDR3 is TGTGCCACCAGCAGAGCCGGGACAGGGTCCACAGATACGCAGTATTTT. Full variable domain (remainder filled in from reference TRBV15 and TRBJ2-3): DAMVIQNPRYQVTQFGKPVTLSCSQTLNHNVMYWYQQKSSQAPKLLFHYYDKDFNNEADTPDNFQSRRPNTSFCFLDIRSPGLGDTAMYLCATSRAGTGSTDTQYFGPGTRLTVL.

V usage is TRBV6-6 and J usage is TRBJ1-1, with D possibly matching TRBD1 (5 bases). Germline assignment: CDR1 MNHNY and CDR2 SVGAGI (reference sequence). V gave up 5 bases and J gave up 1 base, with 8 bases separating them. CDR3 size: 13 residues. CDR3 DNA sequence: TGTGCCAGCAGTCAGGACAAGAACACTGAAGCTTTCTTT. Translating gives CASSQDKNTEAFF.

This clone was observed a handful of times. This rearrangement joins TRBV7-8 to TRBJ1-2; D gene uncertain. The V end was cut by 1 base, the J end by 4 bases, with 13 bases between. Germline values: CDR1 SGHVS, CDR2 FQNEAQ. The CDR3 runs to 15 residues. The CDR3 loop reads CASSLVQFPIYGYTF. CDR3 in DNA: TGTGCCAGCAGCTTAGTACAGTTCCCGATCTATGGCTACACCTTC.

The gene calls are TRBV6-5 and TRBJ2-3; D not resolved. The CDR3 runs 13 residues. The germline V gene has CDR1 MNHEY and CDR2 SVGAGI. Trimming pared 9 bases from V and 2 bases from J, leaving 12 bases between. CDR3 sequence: CASASSLTDTQYF. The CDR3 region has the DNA TGTGCCAGTGCTAGTAGTCTCACAGATACGCAGTATTTT.

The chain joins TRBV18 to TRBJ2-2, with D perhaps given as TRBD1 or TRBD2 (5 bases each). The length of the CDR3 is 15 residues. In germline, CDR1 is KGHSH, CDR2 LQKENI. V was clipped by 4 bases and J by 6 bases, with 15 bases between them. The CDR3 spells CASSQYRDEAGELFF. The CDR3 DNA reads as TGTGCCAGCTCACAATACCGGGACGAAGCCGGGGAGCTGTTTTTT. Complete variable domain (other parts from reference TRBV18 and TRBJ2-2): NAGVMQNPRHLVRRRGQEARLRCSPMKGHSHVYWYRQLPEEGLKFMVYLQKENIIDESGMPKERFSAEFPKEGPSILRIQQVVRGDSAAYFCASSQYRDEAGELFFGEGSRLTVL.

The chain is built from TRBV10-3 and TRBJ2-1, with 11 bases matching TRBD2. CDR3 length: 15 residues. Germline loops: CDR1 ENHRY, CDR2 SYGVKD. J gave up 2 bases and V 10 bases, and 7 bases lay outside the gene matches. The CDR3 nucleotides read TGTGCCAGCAAACTAGCGGGAGAGACCTACAATGAGCAGTTCTTC. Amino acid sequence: CASKLAGETYNEQFF.

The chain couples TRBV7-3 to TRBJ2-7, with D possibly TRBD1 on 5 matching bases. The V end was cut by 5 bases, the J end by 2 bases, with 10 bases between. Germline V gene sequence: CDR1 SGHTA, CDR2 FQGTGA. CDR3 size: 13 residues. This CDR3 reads CASSAADTYEQYF. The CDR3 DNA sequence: TGTGCCAGCAGCGCCGCGGACACCTACGAGCAGTACTTC.

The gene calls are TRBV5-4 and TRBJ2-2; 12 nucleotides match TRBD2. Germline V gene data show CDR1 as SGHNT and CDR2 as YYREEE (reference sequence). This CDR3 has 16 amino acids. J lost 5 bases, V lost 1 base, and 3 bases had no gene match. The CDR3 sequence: CASSLWTSGITGELFF. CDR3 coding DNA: TGTGCCAGCAGCTTGTGGACTAGCGGGATTACCGGGGAGCTGTTTTTT.

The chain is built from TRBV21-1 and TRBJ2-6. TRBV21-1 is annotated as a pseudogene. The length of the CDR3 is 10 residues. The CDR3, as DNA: TGTGTCAGCGGGGCCAACGTCCTGACTTTC. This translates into CVSGANVLTF.